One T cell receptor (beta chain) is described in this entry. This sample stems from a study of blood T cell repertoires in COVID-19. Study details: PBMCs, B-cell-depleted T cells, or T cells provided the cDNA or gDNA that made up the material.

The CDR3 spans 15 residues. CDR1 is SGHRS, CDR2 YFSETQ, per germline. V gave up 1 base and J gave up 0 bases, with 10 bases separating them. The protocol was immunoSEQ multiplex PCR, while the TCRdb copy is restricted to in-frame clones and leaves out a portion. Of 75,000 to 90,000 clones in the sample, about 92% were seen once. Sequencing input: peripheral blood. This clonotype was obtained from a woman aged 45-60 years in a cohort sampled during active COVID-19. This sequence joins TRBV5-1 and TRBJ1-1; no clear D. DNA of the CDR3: TGCGCCAGCAGCTTGACAACAGCTATGAACACTGAAGCTTTCTTT. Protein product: CASSLTTAMNTEAFF.